This TCR beta chain was found in a study of blood T cell repertoires in COVID-19. As originally analysed: From reference gene primer amplification, estimates of nucleated cell counts were derived. The repertoire was sequenced with immunoSEQ multiplex PCR; TCRdb's copy has only in-frame clones and lacks some. V, J and clone size are those of that table, while D and trimming were read from the DNA. Altogether some 130,000 clones are present, approximately 80% being singletons, with the ten largest covering approximately 2%. Trimming removed 4 bases from V and 3 bases from J; junction bases left unmatched: 6. The CDR3 runs to 14 residues. Germline-derived CDR1 and CDR2 are MDHEN and SYDVKM. This clone came up a few times.

The origin of this receptor is a man between 70 and 80 years old with acute or convalescent COVID-19. Source material: peripheral blood. The chain joins TRBV28 to TRBJ2-7; 7 nucleotides align to TRBD2. DNA for the CDR3: TGTGCCAGCAGTTCCCCTGGCGGGGGCTACGAGCAGTACTTC. As protein: CASSSPGGGYEQYF.